These T cell receptor beta chains were read from a single sample in a study of blood T cell repertoires in COVID-19. The method was immunoSEQ multiplex PCR; TCRdb's version includes in-frame clones alone and lacks a portion of them. The data hold just under 350,000 clones, with 90% to 95% observed a single time. The specimen sequenced was peripheral blood. The source of these receptors is a woman between 18 and 29 years old who had recovered from COVID-19. CDR3s include the opening cysteine and the closing phenylalanine or tryptophan.

j_gene: TRBJ2-3
v_gene: TRBV11-2
len: 18
CDR3aa: CASSFPALAGYVPDTQYF

j_gene: TRBJ1-1
v_gene: TRBV6-5
len: 15
CDR3aa: CASSYLDRGNTEAFF

j_gene: TRBJ1-6
v_gene: TRBV10-3
len: 15
CDR3aa: CAISEGTGSNSPLHF

j_gene: TRBJ2-2
v_gene: TRBV9
len: 15
CDR3aa: CASSVRTENTGELFF

j_gene: TRBJ1-6
v_gene: TRBV6-5
len: 14
CDR3aa: CASSYSTGNSPLHF

j_gene: TRBJ1-1
v_gene: TRBV11-2
len: 14
CDR3aa: CASSRTDHRSEAFF

j_gene: TRBJ2-1
v_gene: TRBV30
len: 14
CDR3aa: CAWSKVAGHNEQFF

j_gene: TRBJ1-5
v_gene: TRBV5-8
len: 14
CDR3aa: CASSFRQGDRPQHF

j_gene: TRBJ1-5
v_gene: TRBV7-8
len: 17
CDR3aa: CASSPLGDGRPYQAQHF

j_gene: TRBJ1-5
v_gene: TRBV4-1
len: 14
CDR3aa: CASSAGQVNQPQHF

j_gene: TRBJ1-2
v_gene: TRBV6-5
len: 14
CDR3aa: CASRSPGIGYGYTF

j_gene: TRBJ2-1
v_gene: TRBV5-1
len: 16
CDR3aa: CASSWIRDRGYNEQFF

j_gene: TRBJ2-5
v_gene: TRBV10-2
len: 15
CDR3aa: CASSAGTVNQETQYF

j_gene: TRBJ1-4
v_gene: TRBV7-2
len: 16
CDR3aa: CASSLSPGGINEKLFF

j_gene: TRBJ2-3
v_gene: TRBV5-1
len: 14
CDR3aa: CASSFGQGLDTQYF

j_gene: TRBJ2-1
v_gene: TRBV20-1
len: 12
CDR3aa: CSASSLNAEQFF

j_gene: TRBJ2-5
v_gene: TRBV15
len: 15
CDR3aa: CATSRATGTGETQYF

j_gene: TRBJ1-1
v_gene: TRBV19
len: 15
CDR3aa: CASSISRTGNTEAFF

j_gene: TRBJ2-3
v_gene: TRBV14
len: 19
CDR3aa: CASSQESGNSEVETDTQYF

j_gene: TRBJ1-3
v_gene: TRBV29-1
len: 16
CDR3aa: CSVVGLSGGNGNTIYF

j_gene: TRBJ2-5
v_gene: TRBV5-4
len: 14
CDR3aa: CASSRTSGRETQYF

j_gene: TRBJ2-1
v_gene: TRBV12-3/TRBV12-4
len: 13
CDR3aa: CASSPQGYNEQFF

j_gene: TRBJ1-3
v_gene: TRBV6-5
len: 16
CDR3aa: CASSYSPGGSGNTIYF

j_gene: TRBJ2-1
v_gene: TRBV20-1
len: 11
CDR3aa: CSWQGGNEQFF

j_gene: TRBJ2-1
v_gene: TRBV2
len: 15
CDR3aa: CASSARLAGYNEQFF

j_gene: TRBJ1-2
v_gene: TRBV6-4
len: 16
CDR3aa: CASSDSFQALGYGYTF

j_gene: TRBJ2-5
v_gene: TRBV11-2
len: 13
CDR3aa: CASGLPNQETQYF

j_gene: TRBJ1-1
v_gene: TRBV19
len: 12
CDR3aa: CASATINTEAFF

j_gene: TRBJ2-1
v_gene: TRBV7-2
len: 16
CDR3aa: CASSLVGTSGAQGAFF

j_gene: TRBJ2-3
v_gene: TRBV21-1
len: 19
CDR3aa: CASSKAAGTGGGSTDTQYF

j_gene: TRBJ2-2
v_gene: TRBV6-6
len: 16
CDR3aa: CASSIPSGSNTGELFF

j_gene: TRBJ2-3
v_gene: TRBV6-1
len: 16
CDR3aa: CASIDGGTASTDTQYF

j_gene: TRBJ2-1
v_gene: TRBV11-3
len: 17
CDR3aa: CASSLPRTAGEFHEQFF

j_gene: TRBJ2-3
v_gene: TRBV18
len: 14
CDR3aa: CASSPRLDPDTQYF

j_gene: TRBJ1-5
v_gene: TRBV12-5
len: 15
CDR3aa: CASGLALDRDQPQHF

j_gene: TRBJ1-6
v_gene: TRBV27
len: 17
CDR3aa: CASRKFPPRGRNSPLHF

j_gene: TRBJ2-3
v_gene: TRBV9
len: 18
CDR3aa: CASSVGSVWDSGTDTQYF

j_gene: TRBJ2-1
v_gene: TRBV4-2
len: 11
CDR3aa: CASSQGEREFF